These T cell receptor beta chains were read from a single sample in a study of T-cell reconstitution after alpha-beta-depleted transplantation in children. TCRdb reprocessed the PCR reads with MiXCR, giving one entry per CDR3 protein. The sample lists 700,000 or so distinct CDR3 sequences, over 10% occurring once. The sample in question was PBMCs, obtained before TCRalphabeta/CD19-depleted stem cell transplant. These receptors were obtained from a girl aged 2 to 9 with congenital amegakaryocytic thrombocytopenia, due to receive a stem cell transplant. Each CDR3 is given with its conserved first and last residue. D genes are given only for firm matches. Clone size is shown for a subset of rows, as once, few, many or a class of expanded clone.

j_call v_call d_call clone_size cdr3_nt cdr3_aa
TRBJ2-5 TRBV28 TRBD2 many TGTGCCAGCTCTCTAGCGGGAGTGATCCAAGAGACCCAGTACTTC CASSLAGVIQETQYF
TRBJ2-7 TRBV15 - many TGTGCCACCAGCAGGGCTCTGGGGCCCACCTCCTACGAGCAGTACTTC CATSRALGPTSYEQYF
TRBJ2-3 TRBV5-5 - many TGTGCCAGCAGCACCACCTTGGGGGCCCCAGATACGCAGTATTTT CASSTTLGAPDTQYF
TRBJ2-1 TRBV19 TRBD2 few TGTGCCAGTAGTCCTTTTGTGATTAGCGGGGACAATGAGCAGTTCTTC CASSPFVISGDNEQFF
TRBJ2-3 TRBV20-1 TRBD2 many TGCAGTGCCATACTAGCGGGAGAGGCGGATACGCAGTATTTT CSAILAGEADTQYF
TRBJ2-3 TRBV5-1 - many TGCGCCAGCAGCTTGGATCGGGATACGCAGTATTTT CASSLDRDTQYF
TRBJ2-1 TRBV5-1 TRBD2 many TGCGCCAGCAGCCCCTCACTAGCGGCCTACAATGAGCAGTTCTTC CASSPSLAAYNEQFF
TRBJ2-1 TRBV9 - few TGTGCCAGCAGCGCCTCGTGGGGCCGCGATGAGCAGTTCTTC CASSASWGRDEQFF
TRBJ2-7 TRBV11-2 - - TGTGCCAGCAGCTTAGGTCTTCCCTCCCCTAGGTTTTACACCTACGAGCAGTACTTC CASSLGLPSPRFYTYEQYF
TRBJ1-4 TRBV9 - few TGTGCCAGCAGCGGGGGACGGATTAATGAAAAACTGTTTTTT CASSGGRINEKLFF
TRBJ2-5 TRBV6-5 TRBD2 - TGTGCCAGCAGTTACGGACTAGCGGGAGAAGAGACCCAGTACTTC CASSYGLAGEETQYF
TRBJ2-1 TRBV20-1 - many TGCAGTGCTAGAGACCTCCGGACCGTCTACAATGAGCAGTTCTTC CSARDLRTVYNEQFF
TRBJ2-3 TRBV7-9 - - TGTGCCAGCAGCTCGATAGGAGGGGAACCGACAGATACGCAGTATTTT CASSSIGGEPTDTQYF
TRBJ2-3 TRBV29-1 - many TGCAGCGTTGGTGGCGGGCTGGCAGATACGCAGTATTTT CSVGGGLADTQYF
TRBJ2-1 TRBV12-3/TRBV12-4 TRBD2 - TGTGCCTCCCGGGGGCGCGGGACTAGCGAGCAAAAGGGCCACAATGAGCAGTTCTTC CASRGRGTSEQKGHNEQFF
TRBJ2-2 TRBV5-1 - many TGCGCCAGCGGAAGGGACGGACACACCGGGGAGCTGTTTTTT CASGRDGHTGELFF
TRBJ1-6 TRBV5-1 - - TGCGCCAGCAGCTCACAGGGAGATCGATCACCCCTCCACTTT CASSSQGDRSPLHF
TRBJ2-2 TRBV12-3/TRBV12-4 - many TGTGCCAGCAGCTATGCTAGATCCGGGGAGCTGTTTTTT CASSYARSGELFF
TRBJ2-1 TRBV2 TRBD1 few TGTGCCAGCAGTGAAGTTGACAGGGGGCACAATGAGCAGTTCTTC CASSEVDRGHNEQFF
TRBJ2-7 TRBV3-1 TRBD2 - TGTGCCAGCAGCCCCCGGGTTTTAGCGGGCACCTACGAGCAGTACTTC CASSPRVLAGTYEQYF
TRBJ2-5 TRBV28 TRBD1 - TGTGCCAGCACCCTGGGACAGAAAGAGACCCAGTACTTC CASTLGQKETQYF
TRBJ2-3 TRBV7-2 TRBD2 many TGTGCCAGCAGGAGGACTAGCGGATATAATACGCAGTATTTT CASRRTSGYNTQYF
TRBJ1-1 TRBV7-9 - many TGTGCCAGCAGCGCCCCGGGGGGACACATGAACACTGAAGCTTTCTTT CASSAPGGHMNTEAFF
TRBJ1-1 TRBV20-1 TRBD1 many TGCAGTGCTTCATCGGGACAGCTGAACACTGAAGCTTTCTTT CSASSGQLNTEAFF
TRBJ2-2 TRBV5-1 - few TGCGCCAGCAGCATGGAGGGGGCCACCGGGGAGCTGTTTTTT CASSMEGATGELFF
TRBJ2-1 TRBV6-2/TRBV6-3 - few TGTGCCAGCAGTTACTCGAGGGGTGGGGTTATACCGGATGAGCAGTTCTTC CASSYSRGGVIPDEQFF
TRBJ2-5 TRBV20-1 TRBD2 few TGCAGTGCTGTCGGGGGGAGGGGAGAGACCCAGTACTTC CSAVGGRGETQYF
TRBJ2-7 TRBV6-1 TRBD1 many TGTGCCAGCACATATCAATGGACAGGGAGCTCCTACGAGCAGTACTTC CASTYQWTGSSYEQYF